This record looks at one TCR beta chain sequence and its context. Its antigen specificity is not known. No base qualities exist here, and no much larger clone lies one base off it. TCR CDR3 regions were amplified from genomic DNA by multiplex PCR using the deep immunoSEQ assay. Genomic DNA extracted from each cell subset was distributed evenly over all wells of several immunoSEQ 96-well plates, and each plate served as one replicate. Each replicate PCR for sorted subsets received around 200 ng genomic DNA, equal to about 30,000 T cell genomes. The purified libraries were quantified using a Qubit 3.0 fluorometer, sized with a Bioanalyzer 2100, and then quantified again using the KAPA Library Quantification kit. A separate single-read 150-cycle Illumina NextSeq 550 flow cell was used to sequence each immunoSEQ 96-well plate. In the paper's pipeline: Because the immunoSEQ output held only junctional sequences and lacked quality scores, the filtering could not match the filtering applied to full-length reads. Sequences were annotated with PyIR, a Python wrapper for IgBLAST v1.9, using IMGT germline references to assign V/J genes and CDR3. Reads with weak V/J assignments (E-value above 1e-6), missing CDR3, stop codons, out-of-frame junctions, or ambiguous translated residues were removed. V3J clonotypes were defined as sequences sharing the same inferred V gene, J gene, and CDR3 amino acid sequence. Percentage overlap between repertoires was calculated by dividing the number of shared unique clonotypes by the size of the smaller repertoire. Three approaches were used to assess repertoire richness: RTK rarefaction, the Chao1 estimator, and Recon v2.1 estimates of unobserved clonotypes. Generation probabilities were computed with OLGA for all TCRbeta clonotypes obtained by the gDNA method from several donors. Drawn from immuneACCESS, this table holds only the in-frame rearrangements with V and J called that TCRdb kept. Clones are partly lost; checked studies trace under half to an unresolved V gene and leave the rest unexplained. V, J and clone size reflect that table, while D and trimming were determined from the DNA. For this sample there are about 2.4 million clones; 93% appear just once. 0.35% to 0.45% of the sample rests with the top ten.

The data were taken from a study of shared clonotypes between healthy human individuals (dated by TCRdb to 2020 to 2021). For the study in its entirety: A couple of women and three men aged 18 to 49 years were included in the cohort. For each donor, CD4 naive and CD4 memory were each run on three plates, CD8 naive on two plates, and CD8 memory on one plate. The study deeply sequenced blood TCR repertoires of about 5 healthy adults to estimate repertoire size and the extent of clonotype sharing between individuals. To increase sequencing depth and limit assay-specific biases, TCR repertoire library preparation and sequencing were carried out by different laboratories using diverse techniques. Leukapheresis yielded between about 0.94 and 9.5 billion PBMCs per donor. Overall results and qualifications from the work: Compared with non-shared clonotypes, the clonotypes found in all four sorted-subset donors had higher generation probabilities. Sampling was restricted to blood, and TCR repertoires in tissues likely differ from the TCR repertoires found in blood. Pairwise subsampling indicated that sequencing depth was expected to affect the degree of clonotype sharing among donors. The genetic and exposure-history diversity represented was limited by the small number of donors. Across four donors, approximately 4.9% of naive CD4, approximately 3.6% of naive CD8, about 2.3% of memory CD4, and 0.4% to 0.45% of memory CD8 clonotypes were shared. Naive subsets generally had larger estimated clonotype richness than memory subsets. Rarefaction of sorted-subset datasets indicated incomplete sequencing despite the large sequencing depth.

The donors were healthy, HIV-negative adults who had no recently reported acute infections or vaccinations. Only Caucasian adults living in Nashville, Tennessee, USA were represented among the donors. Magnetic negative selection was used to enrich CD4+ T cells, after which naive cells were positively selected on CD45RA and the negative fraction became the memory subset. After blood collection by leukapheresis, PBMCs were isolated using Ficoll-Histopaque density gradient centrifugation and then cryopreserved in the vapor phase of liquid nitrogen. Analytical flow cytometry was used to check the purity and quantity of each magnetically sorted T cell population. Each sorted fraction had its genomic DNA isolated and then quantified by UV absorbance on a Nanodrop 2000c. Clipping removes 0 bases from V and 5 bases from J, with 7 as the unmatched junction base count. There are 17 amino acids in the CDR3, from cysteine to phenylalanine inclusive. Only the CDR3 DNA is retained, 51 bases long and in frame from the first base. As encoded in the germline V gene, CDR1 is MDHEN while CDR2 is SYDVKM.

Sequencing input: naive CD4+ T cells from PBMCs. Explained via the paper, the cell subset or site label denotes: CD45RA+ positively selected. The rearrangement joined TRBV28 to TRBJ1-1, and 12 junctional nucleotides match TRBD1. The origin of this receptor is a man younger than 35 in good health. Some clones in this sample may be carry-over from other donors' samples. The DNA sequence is TGTGCCAGCAGTTTATGGGGGACAGGGGGCCTCCGGACTGAAGCTTTCTTT. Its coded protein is CASSLWGTGGLRTEAFF.